These 21 T cell receptor beta chains originate from one sample sequenced in a study of identical twins. Each CDR3 protein gets one entry after TCRdb re-called the 5' RACE reads with MiXCR. Among 540,000 or so distinct CDR3 sequences, around 24% were seen once, and the ten largest hold 0.45% to 0.5%. The same data also contributed to another study, on yellow fever vaccine responses in identical twins.

The specimen sequenced was CD4+ T cells sorted from blood. These receptors were obtained from a young woman in good health.

V and J are TRBV20-1 and TRBJ2-5; D is undetermined. Germline values: CDR1 DFQATT, CDR2 SNEGSKA (reference sequence). V lost 2 bases and J 5 bases, leaving 3 bases between the germline ends. The length of the CDR3 is 10 residues. CDR3 sequence reads: CSARTETQYF. CDR3 sequence (DNA): TGCAGTGCTAGAACCGAGACCCAGTACTTC.

V and J are TRBV12-3 or TRBV12-4 and TRBJ1-2, with 7 bases matching TRBD1. The CDR3 runs 16 residues. The trim removed 5 bases at V and 2 bases at J, leaving 11 bases unmatched. The CDR3 DNA reads as TGTGCCAGCAGTCCCAGGGGGGGGGGCGTCAACTATGGCTACACCTTC. Its translation is CASSPRGGGVNYGYTF.

This chain links TRBV4-1 with TRBJ2-3, with D perhaps given as TRBD1 or TRBD2 (5 bases each). The length of the CDR3 is 17 residues. Trimming left V 3 bases short and J 1 base short, with 17 bases between. Per the germline V gene, CDR1 is MGHRA and CDR2 is YSYEKL. The CDR3 loop is CASSQAHLSGRTDTQYF. CDR3 nucleotides: TGCGCCAGCAGCCAGGCCCACCTATCGGGGCGCACAGATACGCAGTATTTT.

The sample holds a few counts of this clonotype. The J gene is TRBJ2-7, the V gene TRBV3-1; the D is unclear. The germline V and J ends were trimmed by 2 bases and 7 bases, with 9 bases remaining between them. This CDR3 spans 12 amino acids. CDR1 LGHDT and CDR2 YNNKEL come from the germline V gene (reference sequence). CDR3 sequence reads: CASSQMSTEQYF. Written as DNA, the CDR3 is TGTGCCAGCAGCCAAATGTCGACAGAGCAGTACTTC.

The rearrangement joins TRBV15 to TRBJ2-5; D is unclear. The CDR3 has 12 amino acids. Germline lookup yields CDR1 LNHNV and CDR2 YYDKDF (reference sequence). Trimming stripped 1 base from V and 5 bases from J, with 5 bases between. CDR3 nucleotides: TGTGCCACCAGCAGAGTTTTGGAGACCCAGTACTTC. Protein product: CATSRVLETQYF. Full variable domain (missing parts from reference TRBV15 and TRBJ2-5): DAMVIQNPRYQVTQFGKPVTLSCSQTLNHNVMYWYQQKSSQAPKLLFHYYDKDFNNEADTPDNFQSRRPNTSFCFLDIRSPGLGDTAMYLCATSRVLETQYFGPGTRLLVL.

V and J are TRBV3-1 and TRBJ1-6; TRBD1 is a possible D gene (5 bases). V dropped 1 base and J dropped 7 bases, with 11 bases sitting between them. The germline gives CDR1 LGHDT, CDR2 YNNKEL (reference sequence). The CDR3 spans 15 residues. The CDR3, as DNA: TGTGCCAGCAGCCAAGGACAGAATACCAATTCACCCCTCCACTTT. Translating gives CASSQGQNTNSPLHF.

There are a few counts of this clonotype. This chain connects TRBV6-1 to TRBJ2-5, with D possibly being TRBD2 (6 bases). V lost 10 bases and J 3 bases, leaving 24 bases between the germline ends. The CDR3 contains 16 residues. Germline V CDR1 and CDR2: MNHNS, SASEGT. The CDR3 sequence is CATPPGCSGVKETQYF. The CDR3 coding sequence is TGTGCCACCCCACCGGGGTGTTCGGGAGTAAAAGAGACCCAGTACTTC.

This clonotype was seen a handful of times. This chain joins TRBV11-2 and TRBJ2-5; perhaps TRBD1 as D (6 bases). Looked up from germline, CDR1 is SGHAT and CDR2 is FQNNGV. The CDR3 runs 13 residues. Trimming removed 5 bases from V and 5 bases from J, with 12 bases in between. CDR3 in amino acids: CASSPTGLETQYF. CDR3 nucleotide sequence: TGTGCCAGCAGCCCGACAGGATTGGAGACCCAGTACTTC.

This clonotype was recorded many times. This sequence joins TRBV11-2 and TRBJ2-1; 13 bases map to TRBD2. The junction had 11 bases not matched to a gene; V was cut back by 5 bases and J by 4 bases. Germline V gene lookup returns CDR1 SGHAT and CDR2 FQNNGV. CDR3 length equals 18 residues. For the CDR3, the DNA is TGTGCCAGCAGCCCCCGACTAGCGGGGGGTCGGGGATACAATGAGCAGTTCTTC. Translation: CASSPRLAGGRGYNEQFF.

The rearrangement uses TRBV15 and TRBJ2-1, with D maybe TRBD2 (5 bases). Germline CDR1 is LNHNV and CDR2 is YYDKDF (reference sequence). This CDR3 contains 15 residues. With 0 bases removed from V and 7 bases from J, the gap between germline ends came to 13 bases. The chain's CDR3 is CATSRDSLALNEQFF. CDR3 sequence (DNA): TGTGCCACCAGCAGAGATAGCCTAGCATTAAATGAGCAGTTCTTC. Variable domain in full (rest from reference TRBV15 and TRBJ2-1): DAMVIQNPRYQVTQFGKPVTLSCSQTLNHNVMYWYQQKSSQAPKLLFHYYDKDFNNEADTPDNFQSRRPNTSFCFLDIRSPGLGDTAMYLCATSRDSLALNEQFFGPGTRLTVL.

The gene calls are TRBV3-1 and TRBJ2-1, with D perhaps matching TRBD1 (6 bases). Trimming took off 8 bases at V and 6 bases at J, with 14 bases between the two ends. Germline assignment: CDR1 LGHDT and CDR2 YNNKEL (reference sequence). This CDR3 is built from 13 residues. The CDR3 bases are TGTGCCAGCGCTAGACAAGGGGGCAATGAGCAGTTCTTC. This translates into CASARQGGNEQFF.

The rearrangement uses TRBV4-2 and TRBJ2-7, with 9 bases fitting TRBD2. CDR3 length: 15 residues. CDR1 is LGHNA and CDR2 is YNFKEQ in the germline V gene. J was trimmed by 5 bases and V by 5 bases; bases with no gene match: 10. In DNA, the CDR3 is TGTGCCAGCAGCTCATTGGGCGGGAGGGCCCACGAGCAGTACTTC. Translation gives CASSSLGGRAHEQYF.

The chain combines TRBV3-1 with TRBJ2-7, with 10 bases that match TRBD2. CDR1 and CDR2 from the germline V gene are LGHDT and YNNKEL (reference sequence). V shed 0 bases and J 3 bases; nucleotides not matched to a gene: 8. CDR3 length: 17 amino acids. The CDR3 sequence is CASSQDFASGSFYEQYF. The CDR3 DNA follows: TGTGCCAGCAGCCAAGATTTCGCTAGCGGGAGCTTCTACGAGCAGTACTTC.

CDR3 amino acids: CASSPGTGGAKNIQYF. In DNA, the CDR3 is TGTGCCAGCAGTCCTGGGACAGGGGGTGCCAAAAACATTCAGTACTTC. The rearrangement links TRBV12-3 or TRBV12-4 to TRBJ2-4; 11 bases are shared with TRBD1. The CDR3 runs to 16 residues. Losses at the gene ends were 5 bases for V and 1 base for J; bases not matched to a gene: 4.

This clonotype was detected once. This sequence joins TRBV6-2 or TRBV6-3 and TRBJ1-1; TRBD1 matches 7 bases. The CDR3 sequence is 14 residues long. Germline lookup yields CDR1 MNHEY and CDR2 SVGEGT. V lost 8 bases, J lost 3 bases, and 9 bases stayed unmatched. For the CDR3, the DNA is TGTGCCAGCCGAAAACAGGGGATATACACTGAAGCTTTCTTT. Its translation: CASRKQGIYTEAFF.

The V call is TRBV20-1, the J call TRBJ2-7; a weak D match, TRBD1 (5 bases). V lost 3 bases and J 5 bases, leaving 23 bases between the germline ends. Germline CDR1 DFQATT, CDR2 SNEGSKA (reference sequence). CDR3 size: 16 residues. CDR3 in DNA: TGCAGTGCTAGTAAAAAGGACAACACTATAGGACACGAGCAGTACGTC. It specifies CSASKKDNTIGHEQYV.

This clonotype was picked up a small number of times. The chain employs TRBV7-2 and TRBJ2-1, with D possibly being TRBD2 (6 bases). CDR3 length: 15 residues. Germline lookup yields CDR1 SGHTA and CDR2 FQGNSA. Trimming removed 2 bases from V and 3 bases from J, with 11 bases in between. CDR3 sequence (DNA): TGTGCCAGCAGCTTATTTCGGGGGTACTACAATGAGCAGTTCTTC. Amino acids: CASSLFRGYYNEQFF. Complete variable domain (other parts from reference TRBV7-2 and TRBJ2-1): GAGVSQSPSNKVTEKGKDVELRCDPISGHTALYWYRQSLGQGLEFLIYFQGNSAPDKSGLPSDRFSAERTGGSVSTLTIQRTQQEDSAVYLCASSLFRGYYNEQFFGPGTRLTVL.

The J gene is TRBJ2-7, the V gene TRBV15; the D is unclear. V gave up 3 bases and J gave up 3 bases, with 15 bases separating them. Germline CDR1 and CDR2: LNHNV and YYDKDF (reference sequence). CDR3 length equals 15 residues. The CDR3 region has the DNA TGTGCCACCAGCAGCCCGGAGAGATTTGGCTACGAGCAGTACTTC. It encodes CATSSPERFGYEQYF.

This clonotype came up a few times. The gene calls are TRBV18 and TRBJ2-1; the match to TRBD2 covers 9 bases. Germline V gene lookup returns CDR1 KGHSH and CDR2 LQKENI. The V segment lost 4 bases and the J segment 6 bases; nucleotides outside the gene matches: 10. The CDR3 is 16 residues long. Here the CDR3 reads CASSLLAGAFGNEQFF. The CDR3 nucleotides are TGTGCCAGCTCACTCTTAGCGGGAGCCTTCGGCAATGAGCAGTTCTTC.

The genes are TRBV3-1 and TRBJ2-1, with 9 bases matching TRBD1. The germline CDR1 and CDR2 sequences are LGHDT and YNNKEL (reference sequence). Unmatched junction bases numbered 7, after V lost 8 bases and J lost 5 bases. The CDR3 is 14 amino acids. The CDR3 spells CASPEDRGDNEQFF. DNA for the CDR3: TGTGCCAGCCCCGAGGACAGGGGAGACAATGAGCAGTTCTTC.

The sample holds many counts of this clonotype. The chain is built from TRBV4-1 and TRBJ2-3; 15 bases agree with TRBD2. Germline CDR1 MGHRA, CDR2 YSYEKL. V shed 4 bases and J 6 bases; nucleotides not matched to a gene: 5. This CDR3 region has 16 residues. Here the CDR3 DNA reads TGCGCCAGCAGCCCCCAGGGACTAGCGGGAGGCGATACGCAGTATTTT. Protein: CASSPQGLAGGDTQYF.